Detailed here is one T cell receptor beta chain. This entry belongs to a study of blood T cell repertoires in COVID-19. Overall study: There were acute and convalescent COVID-19 samples, and they came from the United States, Italy and Spain. PBMCs, B-cell-depleted T cells, or T cells were the source of the cDNA or gDNA that made up the material.

The CDR3 runs to 16 residues. Germline trimming cut 0 bases from V and 2 bases from J; bases unmatched to any gene: 5. Germline V gene data show CDR1 as LNHNV and CDR2 as YYDKDF (reference sequence). Original processing notes: Researchers report that nucleated cell counts were estimated from reference gene primer amplification. Produced via immunoSEQ multiplex PCR; TCRdb's table is partial and in-frame only. Clonal size and the V and J genes are those of that table, whereas D and trimming came from the DNA. Among about 150,000 clones listed, 80% to 90% were seen once. The receptor was isolated from a man in his 70s with acute or convalescent COVID-19. The chain combines TRBV15 with TRBJ2-5, with 8 positions matching TRBD2. Sequencing input: peripheral blood. The CDR3 nucleotides are TGTGCCACCAGCAGAGACACGGGAGGGCCACAAGAGACCCAGTACTTC. It yields the protein CATSRDTGGPQETQYF.